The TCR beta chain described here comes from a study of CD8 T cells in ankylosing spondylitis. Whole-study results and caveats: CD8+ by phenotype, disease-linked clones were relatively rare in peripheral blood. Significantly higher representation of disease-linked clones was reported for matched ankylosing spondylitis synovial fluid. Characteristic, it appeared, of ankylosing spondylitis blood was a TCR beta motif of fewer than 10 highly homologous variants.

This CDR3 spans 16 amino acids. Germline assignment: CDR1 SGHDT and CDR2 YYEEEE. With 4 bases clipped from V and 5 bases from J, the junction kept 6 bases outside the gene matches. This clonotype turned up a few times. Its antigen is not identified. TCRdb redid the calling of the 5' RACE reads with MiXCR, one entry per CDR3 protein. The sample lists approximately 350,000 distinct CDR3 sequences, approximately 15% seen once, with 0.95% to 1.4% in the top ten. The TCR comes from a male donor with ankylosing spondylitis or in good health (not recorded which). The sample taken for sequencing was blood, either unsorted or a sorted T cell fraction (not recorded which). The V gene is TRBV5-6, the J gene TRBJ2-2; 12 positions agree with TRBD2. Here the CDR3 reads CASSPSGGARTGELFF. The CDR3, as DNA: TGTGCCAGCAGCCCTAGCGGGGGGGCTCGTACCGGGGAGCTGTTTTTT.